The next 13 T cell receptor beta chains were all read from a single sample in a study of beta chain features in type 1 diabetes. Of the isolated RNA, all was reverse transcribed, and so the sequenced material was expressed TCRB transcripts. Measured with immunoSEQ multiplex PCR; TCRdb has only the in-frame clones, and not every one. In the table there are around 320,000 clones, about 15% of which are singletons. Sequencing input: central memory CD4+ T cells from blood. Receptor source: a man aged 30 to 39 in good health.

The chain has TRBV7-2 and TRBJ2-4; D remains unclear. Germline CDR1 and CDR2: SGHTA and FQGNSA. The length of the CDR3 is 12 residues. With 0 bases removed from V and 7 bases from J, the gap between germline ends came to 4 bases. Here the CDR3 reads CASSLARNIQYF. CDR3 nucleotide sequence: TGTGCCAGCAGCTTAGCGCGGAACATTCAGTACTTC.

This clone occurred many times. The chain combines TRBV5-1 with TRBJ2-1; 13 bases fit TRBD2. The trim removed 5 bases at V and 8 bases at J, leaving 7 bases unmatched. Germline loops: CDR1 SGHRS, CDR2 YFSETQ. The CDR3 runs to 15 residues. For the CDR3, the DNA is TGCGCCAGCAGAGAACTAGCGGGAGGGCCGGATGAGCAGTTCTTC. It specifies CASRELAGGPDEQFF. The variable domain in full, completed from reference TRBV5-1 and TRBJ2-1, reads KAGVTQTPRYLIKTRGQQVTLSCSPISGHRSVSWYQQTPGQGLQFLFEYFSETQRNKGNFPGRFSGRQFSNSRSEMNVSTLELGDSALYLCASRELAGGPDEQFFGPGTRLTVL.

The chain links TRBV5-4 to TRBJ2-7, with TRBD1 matching 10 bases. The ends lost 0 bases at V and 3 bases at J; junction bases unmatched: 3. The CDR3 length is 15 residues. The germline CDR1 and CDR2 sequences are SGHNT and YYREEE (reference sequence). The CDR3 reads CASSLGGDRGYEQYF. For the CDR3, the DNA is TGTGCCAGCAGCTTGGGAGGGGACAGGGGCTACGAGCAGTACTTC.

The sample holds a few counts of this clone. The chain recombines TRBV7-2 with TRBJ2-1; 7 nucleotides line up with TRBD2. The CDR3 is made up of 14 amino acids. J lost 8 bases, V lost 2 bases, and 6 bases had no gene match. Germline loops: CDR1 SGHTA, CDR2 FQGNSA. CDR3 nucleotides: TGTGCCAGCAGCTTACAGCGGGACCGGCATGAGCAGTTCTTC. It translates to CASSLQRDRHEQFF.

This clone was picked up a small number of times. The chain joins TRBV7-2 to TRBJ2-5; maybe TRBD2 (6 bases). The CDR3 consists of 14 residues. V was trimmed by 0 bases and J by 7 bases, leaving 12 bases between them. Germline CDR1 and CDR2: SGHTA and FQGNSA. In nucleotides, the CDR3 is TGTGCCAGCAGCTTAGCGGGGACCGGGGGGACCCAGTACTTC. Its translation is CASSLAGTGGTQYF.

The chain has TRBV10-3 and TRBJ2-3; D may correspond to TRBD1 or TRBD2 (5 bases each). This CDR3 has 14 residues. Germline-derived CDR1 and CDR2 are ENHRY and SYGVKD. Trimming stripped 7 bases from V and 6 bases from J, with 17 bases between. Here the CDR3 reads CAIMSTGGRDTQYF. In nucleotides, the CDR3 is TGTGCCATCATGAGCACAGGAGGACGGGATACGCAGTATTTT.

The J gene is TRBJ2-1, the V gene TRBV11-3; D is ambiguous. CDR1 is SGHNT, CDR2 YENEEA, per germline. The V end lost 5 bases, the J end lost 4 bases, and 6 bases lay between the germline ends. The length of the CDR3 is 12 residues. CDR3 in amino acids: CASSSEYNEQFF. CDR3 in DNA: TGTGCCAGCAGCAGCGAGTACAATGAGCAGTTCTTC.

The J gene is TRBJ2-7, the V gene TRBV19; the D gene could be TRBD1 or TRBD2 (5 bases each). Germline V gene lookup returns CDR1 LNHDA and CDR2 SQIVND (reference sequence). V lost 2 bases and J 3 bases, leaving 14 bases between the germline ends. The CDR3 has 15 amino acids. The CDR3 DNA reads TGTGCCAGTAGTATACGAGGGGCTGGGGTCTACGAGCAGTACTTC. Translation gives CASSIRGAGVYEQYF.

This clone has more than one count but fewer than ten. V and J are TRBV14 and TRBJ2-7, with D perhaps assigned TRBD1 or TRBD2 (5 bases each). CDR1 is SGHDN and CDR2 is FVKESK in the germline V gene. The CDR3 totals 19 residues. The V gene lost 0 bases and the J gene lost 3 bases, with 24 bases spanning the gap. The CDR3 region is CASSQDEGERPTPDYEQYV. CDR3 bases: TGTGCCAGCAGCCAAGATGAAGGGGAGCGCCCTACCCCGGACTACGAGCAGTACGTC.

This clone occurred a few times. V usage is TRBV16 and J usage is TRBJ2-7; weak D call: TRBD2 (5 bases). Germline lookup yields CDR1 KGHSY and CDR2 FQNENV. This CDR3 has 14 amino acids. Trimming stripped 6 bases from V and 6 bases from J, with 18 bases between. CDR3 sequence (DNA): TGTGCCAGCAGAAATACGGGGTTCCTCCCCGAGCAGTACGTC. It specifies CASRNTGFLPEQYV.

This sequence joins TRBV5-1 and TRBJ1-6; a weak D match, TRBD1 (5 bases). Per germline, CDR1 SGHRS and CDR2 YFSETQ. Trimming stripped 4 bases from V and 7 bases from J, with 15 bases between. The CDR3 runs to 15 residues. CDR3 nucleotides: TGCGCCAGCAGCGTCACGGGGGAGAGGAATTCACCCCTCCACTTT. Amino acid sequence: CASSVTGERNSPLHF.

This clone was observed a handful of times. The CDR3 nucleotides read TGTGCCAGCAGCTCCCAAGGTGGGGCCTCACCCCTCCACTTT. Translating gives CASSSQGGASPLHF. The rearrangement joins TRBV13 to TRBJ1-6; tentative D call: TRBD1 (5 bases). With 4 bases removed from V and 10 bases from J, the gap between germline ends came to 14 bases. CDR1 is PRHDT and CDR2 is FYEKMQ in the germline V gene (reference sequence). The CDR3 sequence is 14 residues long.

The J gene is TRBJ2-2, the V gene TRBV5-4, with TRBD1 identical over 7 bases. The germline CDR1 and CDR2 sequences are SGHNT and YYREEE (reference sequence). This CDR3 contains 15 residues. Trimming at V came to 3 bases and at J to 2 bases, leaving 4 bases not matched to a gene. Here the CDR3 DNA reads TGTGCCAGCAGCTCCGGGACAGAAAACACCGGGGAGCTGTTTTTT. As protein: CASSSGTENTGELFF.